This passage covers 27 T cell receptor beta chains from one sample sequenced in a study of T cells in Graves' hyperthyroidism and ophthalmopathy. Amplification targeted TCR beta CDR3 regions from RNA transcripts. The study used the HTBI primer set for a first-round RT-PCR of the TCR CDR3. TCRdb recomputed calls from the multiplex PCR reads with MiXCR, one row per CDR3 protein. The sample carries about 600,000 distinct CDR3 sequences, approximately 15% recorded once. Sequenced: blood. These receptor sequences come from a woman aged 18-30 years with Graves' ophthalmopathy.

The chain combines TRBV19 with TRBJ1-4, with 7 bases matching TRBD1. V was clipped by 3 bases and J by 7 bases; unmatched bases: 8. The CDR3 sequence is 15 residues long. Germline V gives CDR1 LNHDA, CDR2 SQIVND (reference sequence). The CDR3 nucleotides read TGTGCCAGTAGTATGACAGGGCCAGGGGTTGAAAAACTGTTTTTT. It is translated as CASSMTGPGVEKLFF.

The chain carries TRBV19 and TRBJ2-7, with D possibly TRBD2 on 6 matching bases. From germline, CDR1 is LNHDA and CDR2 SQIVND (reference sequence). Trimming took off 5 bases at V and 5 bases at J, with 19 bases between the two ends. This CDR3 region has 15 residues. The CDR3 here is CASSPYSGSGDEQYF. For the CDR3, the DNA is TGTGCCAGTAGTCCCTACTCCGGGTCGGGAGACGAGCAGTACTTC.

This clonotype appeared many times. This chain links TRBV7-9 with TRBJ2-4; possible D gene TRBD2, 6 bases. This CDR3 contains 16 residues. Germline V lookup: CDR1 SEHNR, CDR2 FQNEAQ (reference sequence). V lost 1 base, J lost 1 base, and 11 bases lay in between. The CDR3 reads CASSLGPREAKNIQYF. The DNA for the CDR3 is TGTGCCAGCAGCTTAGGGCCCCGGGAGGCCAAAAACATTCAGTACTTC.

The DNA for the CDR3 is TGCAGTGTAGGTGAAGGGTCGGGCTACGAGCAGTACTTC. Protein product: CSVGEGSGYEQYF. The chain employs TRBV20-1 and TRBJ2-7; D gene ambiguous. Between the trimmed V and J ends, which lost 7 bases and 3 bases, there was a span of 16 bases. The CDR3 runs 13 residues. The germline V gene encodes CDR1 DFQATT and CDR2 SNEGSKA (reference sequence).

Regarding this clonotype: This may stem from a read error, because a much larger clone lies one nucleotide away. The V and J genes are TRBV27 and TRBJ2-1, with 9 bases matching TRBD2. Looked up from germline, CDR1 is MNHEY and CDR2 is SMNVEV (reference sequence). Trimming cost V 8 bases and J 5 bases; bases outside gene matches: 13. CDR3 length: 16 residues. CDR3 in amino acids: CASGPLAGILNNEQFF. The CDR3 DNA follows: TGTGCCAGCGGTCCCCTAGCGGGGATCTTAAACAATGAGCAGTTCTTC.

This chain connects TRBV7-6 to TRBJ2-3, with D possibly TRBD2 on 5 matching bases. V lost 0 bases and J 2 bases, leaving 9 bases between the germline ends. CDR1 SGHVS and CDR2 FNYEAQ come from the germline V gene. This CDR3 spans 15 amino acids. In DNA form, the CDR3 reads TGTGCCAGCAGCTTAGCAGCGGATAACACAGATACGCAGTATTTT. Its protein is CASSLAADNTDTQYF.

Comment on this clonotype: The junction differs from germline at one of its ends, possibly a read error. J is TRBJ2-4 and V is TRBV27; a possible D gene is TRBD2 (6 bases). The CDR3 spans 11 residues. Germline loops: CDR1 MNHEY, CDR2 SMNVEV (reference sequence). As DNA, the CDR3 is TGCGTTAGCGGCCTCAAAAACATTCAGTACTTC. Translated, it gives CVSGLKNIQYF.

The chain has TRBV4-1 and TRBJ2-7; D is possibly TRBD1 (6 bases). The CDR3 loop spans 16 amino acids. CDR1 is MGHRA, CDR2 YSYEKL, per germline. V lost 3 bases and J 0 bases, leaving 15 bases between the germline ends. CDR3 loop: CASSHWGQETSYEQYF. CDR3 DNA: TGCGCCAGCAGCCATTGGGGGCAGGAAACCTCCTACGAGCAGTACTTC.

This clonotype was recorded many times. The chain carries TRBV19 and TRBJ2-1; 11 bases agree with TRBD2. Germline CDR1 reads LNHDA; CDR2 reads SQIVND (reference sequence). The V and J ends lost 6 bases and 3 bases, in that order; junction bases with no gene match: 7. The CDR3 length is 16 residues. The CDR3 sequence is CASRLLAGADYNEQFF. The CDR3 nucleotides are TGTGCCAGTAGGCTACTAGCGGGAGCTGACTACAATGAGCAGTTCTTC.

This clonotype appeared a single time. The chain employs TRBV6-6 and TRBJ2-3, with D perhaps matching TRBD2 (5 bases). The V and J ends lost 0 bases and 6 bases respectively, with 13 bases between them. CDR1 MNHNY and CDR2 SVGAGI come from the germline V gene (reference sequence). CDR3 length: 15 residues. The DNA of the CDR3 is TGTGCCAGCAGTTACTCCTGGAGGATGTGGGATACGCAGTATTTT. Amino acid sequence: CASSYSWRMWDTQYF.

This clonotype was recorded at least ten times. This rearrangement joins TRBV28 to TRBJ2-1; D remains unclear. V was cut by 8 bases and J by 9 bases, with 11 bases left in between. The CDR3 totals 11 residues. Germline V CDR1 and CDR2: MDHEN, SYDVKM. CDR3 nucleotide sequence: TGTGCCAGCGGGGTAATAGGTGAGCAGTTCTTC. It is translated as CASGVIGEQFF.

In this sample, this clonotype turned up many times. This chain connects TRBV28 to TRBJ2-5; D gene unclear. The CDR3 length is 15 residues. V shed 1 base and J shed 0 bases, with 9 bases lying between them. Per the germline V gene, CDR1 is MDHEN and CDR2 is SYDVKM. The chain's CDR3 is CASSLLARYQETQYF. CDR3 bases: TGTGCCAGCAGTTTATTGGCCAGATACCAAGAGACCCAGTACTTC.

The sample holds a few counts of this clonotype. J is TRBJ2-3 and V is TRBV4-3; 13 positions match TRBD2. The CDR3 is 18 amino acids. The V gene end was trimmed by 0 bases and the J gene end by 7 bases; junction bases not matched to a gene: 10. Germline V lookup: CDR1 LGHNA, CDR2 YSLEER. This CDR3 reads CASSQDLAEGLAGHTQYF. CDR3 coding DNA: TGCGCCAGCAGCCAAGATCTCGCCGAGGGACTAGCGGGACATACGCAGTATTTT.

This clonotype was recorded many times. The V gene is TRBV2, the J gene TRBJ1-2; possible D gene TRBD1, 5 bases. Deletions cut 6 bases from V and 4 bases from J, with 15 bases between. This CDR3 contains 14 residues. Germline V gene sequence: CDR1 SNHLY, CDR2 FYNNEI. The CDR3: CASRGTPPGYGYTF. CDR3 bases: TGTGCCAGCAGGGGGACGCCGCCAGGCTATGGCTACACCTTC.

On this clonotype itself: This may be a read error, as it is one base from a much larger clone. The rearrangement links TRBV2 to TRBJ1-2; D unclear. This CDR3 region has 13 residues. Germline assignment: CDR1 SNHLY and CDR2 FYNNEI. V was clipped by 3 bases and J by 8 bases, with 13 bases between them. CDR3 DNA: TGTGCCAGCAGTGACTCGGGATCTGAAGGCTACACCTTC. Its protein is CASSDSGSEGYTF.

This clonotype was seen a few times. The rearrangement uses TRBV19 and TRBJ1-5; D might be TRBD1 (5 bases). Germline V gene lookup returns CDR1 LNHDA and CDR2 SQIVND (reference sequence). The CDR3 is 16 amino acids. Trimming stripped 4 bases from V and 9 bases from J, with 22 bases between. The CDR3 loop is CASSTRGTVDGGPQHF. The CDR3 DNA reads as TGTGCCAGTAGTACCCGCGGGACGGTGGATGGGGGGCCCCAGCATTTT. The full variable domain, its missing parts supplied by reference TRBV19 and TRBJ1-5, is DGGITQSPKYLFRKEGQNVTLSCEQNLNHDAMYWYRQDPGQGLRLIYYSQIVNDFQKGDIAEGYSVSREKKESFPLTVTSAQKNPTAFYLCASSTRGTVDGGPQHFGDGTRLSIL.

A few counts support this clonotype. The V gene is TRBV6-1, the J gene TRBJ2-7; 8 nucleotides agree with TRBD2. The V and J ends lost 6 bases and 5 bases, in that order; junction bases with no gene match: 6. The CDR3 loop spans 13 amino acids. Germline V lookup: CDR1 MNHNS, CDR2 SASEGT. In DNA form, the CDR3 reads TGTGCCAGCAGCAGGCGGGGGGCGGACGAGCAGTACTTC. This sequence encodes CASSRRGADEQYF.

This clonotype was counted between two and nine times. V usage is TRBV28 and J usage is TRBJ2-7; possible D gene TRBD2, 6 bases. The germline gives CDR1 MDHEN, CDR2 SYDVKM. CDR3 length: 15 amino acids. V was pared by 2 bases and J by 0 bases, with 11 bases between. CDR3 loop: CASSLQGGLSYEQYF. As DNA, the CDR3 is TGTGCCAGCAGTTTACAGGGAGGCCTCTCCTACGAGCAGTACTTC.

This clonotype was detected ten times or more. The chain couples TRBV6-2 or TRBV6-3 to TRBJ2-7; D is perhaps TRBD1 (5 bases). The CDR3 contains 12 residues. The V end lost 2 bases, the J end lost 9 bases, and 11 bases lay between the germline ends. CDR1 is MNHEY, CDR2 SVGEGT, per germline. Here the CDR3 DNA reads TGTGCCAGCAGTTACCCACAGGCTCCGCAGTACTTC. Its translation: CASSYPQAPQYF.

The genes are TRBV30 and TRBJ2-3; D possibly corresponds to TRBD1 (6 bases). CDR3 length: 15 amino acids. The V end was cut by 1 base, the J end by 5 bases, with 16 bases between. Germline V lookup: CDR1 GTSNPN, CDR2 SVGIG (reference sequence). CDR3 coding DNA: TGTGCCTGGAGTGGTAGGGGGTCGAGAGGAGATACGCAGTATTTT. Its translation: CAWSGRGSRGDTQYF.

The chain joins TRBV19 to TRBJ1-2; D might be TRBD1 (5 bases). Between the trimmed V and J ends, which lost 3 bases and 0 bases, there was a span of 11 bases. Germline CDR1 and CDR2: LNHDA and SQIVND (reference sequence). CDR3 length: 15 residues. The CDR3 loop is CASSMRGRSNYGYTF. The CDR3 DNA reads TGTGCCAGTAGTATGAGGGGACGCTCTAACTATGGCTACACCTTC. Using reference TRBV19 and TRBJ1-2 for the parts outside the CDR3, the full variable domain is DGGITQSPKYLFRKEGQNVTLSCEQNLNHDAMYWYRQDPGQGLRLIYYSQIVNDFQKGDIAEGYSVSREKKESFPLTVTSAQKNPTAFYLCASSMRGRSNYGYTFGSGTRLTVV.

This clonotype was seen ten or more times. CDR3 sequence reads: CASRKLAADEQYF. Here the CDR3 DNA reads TGTGCCAGCCGAAAGTTGGCGGCGGACGAGCAGTACTTC. The V call is TRBV28, the J call TRBJ2-7; D uncertain. The CDR3 runs 13 residues. V was clipped by 8 bases and J by 5 bases, with 16 bases between them. Germline V lookup: CDR1 MDHEN, CDR2 SYDVKM.

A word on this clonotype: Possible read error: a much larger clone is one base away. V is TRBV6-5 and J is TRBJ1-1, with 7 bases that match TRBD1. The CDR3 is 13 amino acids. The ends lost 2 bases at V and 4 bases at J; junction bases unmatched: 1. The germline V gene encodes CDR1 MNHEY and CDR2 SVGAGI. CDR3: CASSYEGATEAFF. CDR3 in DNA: TGTGCCAGCAGTTACGAGGGGGCCACTGAAGCTTTCTTT.

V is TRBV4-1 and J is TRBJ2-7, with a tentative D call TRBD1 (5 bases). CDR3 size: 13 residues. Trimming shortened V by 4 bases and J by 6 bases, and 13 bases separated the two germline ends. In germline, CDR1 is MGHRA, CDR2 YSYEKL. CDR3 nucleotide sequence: TGCGCCAGCAGCCCCCCTTTAGGGGTCGAGCAGTACTTC. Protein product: CASSPPLGVEQYF.

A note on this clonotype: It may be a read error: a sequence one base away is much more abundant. CDR3 in DNA: TGTGCCGGCAGCTCTAGCGGGAGTCAGGATGAGCAGTTCTTC. This sequence encodes CAGSSSGSQDEQFF. The chain uses TRBV7-9 and TRBJ2-1, with 10 bases aligning to TRBD2. The CDR3 extends over 14 amino acids. Looked up from germline, CDR1 is SEHNR and CDR2 is FQNEAQ (reference sequence). Based on the CDR3 plus reference TRBV7-9 and TRBJ2-1, the full variable domain is DTGVSQNPRHKITKRGQNVTFRCDPISEHNRLYWYRQTLGQGPEFLTYFQNEAQLEKSRLLSDRFSAERPKGSFSTLEIQRTEQGDSAMYLCAGSSSGSQDEQFFGPGTRLTVL.

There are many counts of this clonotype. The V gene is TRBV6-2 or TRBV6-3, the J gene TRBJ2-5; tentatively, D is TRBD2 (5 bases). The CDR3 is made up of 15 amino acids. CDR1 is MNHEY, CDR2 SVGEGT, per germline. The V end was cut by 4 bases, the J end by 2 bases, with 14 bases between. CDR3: CASSSLGLPQETQYF. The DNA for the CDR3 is TGTGCCAGCAGTTCCCTCGGACTGCCGCAAGAGACCCAGTACTTC.

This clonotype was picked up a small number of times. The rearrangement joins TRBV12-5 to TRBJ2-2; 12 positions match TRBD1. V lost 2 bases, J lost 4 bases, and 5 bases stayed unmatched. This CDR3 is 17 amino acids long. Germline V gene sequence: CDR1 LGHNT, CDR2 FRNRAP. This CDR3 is CASGLWDRGRVTGELFF. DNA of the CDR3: TGTGCTAGTGGTTTGTGGGACAGGGGGCGCGTCACCGGGGAGCTGTTTTTT.